Following are 31 T cell receptor beta chains from one sample sequenced in a study of blood T cell repertoires in COVID-19. Only in-frame clones appear in the TCRdb table, and some are missing; sequencing was by immunoSEQ multiplex PCR. The sample lists approximately 220,000 clones; nearly 90% were seen once. The sequenced sample was PBMCs or T cells enriched from blood (not recorded which). These receptors were taken from a woman younger than 45 with acute COVID-19.

This sequence joins TRBV21-1 and TRBJ2-7; TRBD2 is taken as the D call from the table, unchecked against the DNA. TRBV21-1 is annotated as a pseudogene. CDR3 length: 11 residues. CDR3 in amino acids: CASRSPGGEYF. The CDR3 DNA reads as TGTGCCAGCAGATCACCGGGGGGAGAGTACTTC.

This chain joins TRBV6-5 and TRBJ1-2; 11 nucleotides match TRBD1. The germline V gene has CDR1 MNHEY and CDR2 SVGAGI. V gave up 0 bases and J gave up 5 bases; unmatched junction bases: 5. This CDR3 contains 16 residues. CDR3: CASSYSWTGGRYGYTF. Written as DNA, the CDR3 is TGTGCCAGCAGTTACTCCTGGACAGGGGGCAGGTATGGCTACACCTTC.

This chain connects TRBV6-5 to TRBJ1-1; a possible D gene is TRBD1 (6 bases). The CDR3 spans 13 residues. Trimming stripped 7 bases from V and 3 bases from J, with 12 bases between. Germline V gene data show CDR1 as MNHEY and CDR2 as SVGAGI. DNA for the CDR3: TGTGCCAGCATTAACAGGGTTTACACTGAAGCTTTCTTT. This sequence encodes CASINRVYTEAFF.

This clone was counted a single time. The chain is built from TRBV7-2 and TRBJ1-6, with D tentatively TRBD1 (6 bases). Trimming removed 2 bases from V and 9 bases from J, with 14 bases in between. This CDR3 has 15 residues. CDR1 is SGHTA, CDR2 FQGNSA, per germline. CDR3 residues: CASSLKPGVGSPLHF. CDR3 in DNA: TGTGCCAGCAGCTTAAAGCCAGGGGTTGGTTCACCCCTCCACTTT.

The CDR3 DNA follows: TGTGCCAGTAGTATAGACGCCAGAGGCGGAAACACCATATATTTT. Its translation is CASSIDARGGNTIYF. The V gene is TRBV19, the J gene TRBJ1-3; D is uncertain. With 0 bases removed from V and 4 bases from J, the gap between germline ends came to 10 bases. This CDR3 is built from 15 residues. The V gene's germline CDR1 is LNHDA and CDR2 SQIVND (reference sequence).

The chain links TRBV18 to TRBJ1-1, with TRBD1 as a possible D gene (5 bases). CDR1 and CDR2 from the germline V gene are KGHSH and LQKENI. Trimming took off 3 bases at V and 0 bases at J, with 20 bases between the two ends. The CDR3 loop spans 18 amino acids. The CDR3 protein is CASSPELPRQNMNTEAFF. CDR3 DNA: TGTGCCAGCTCACCGGAACTTCCACGACAGAACATGAACACTGAAGCTTTCTTT. Full variable domain (outside the CDR3, taken from reference TRBV18 and TRBJ1-1): NAGVMQNPRHLVRRRGQEARLRCSPMKGHSHVYWYRQLPEEGLKFMVYLQKENIIDESGMPKERFSAEFPKEGPSILRIQQVVRGDSAAYFCASSPELPRQNMNTEAFFGQGTRLTVV.

The chain has TRBV29-1 and TRBJ2-2, with 7 positions matching TRBD1. Per the germline V gene, CDR1 is SQVTM and CDR2 is ANQGSEA. CDR3 length: 14 residues. V was pared by 5 bases and J by 3 bases, with 6 bases of the junction left unmatched. In DNA form, the CDR3 reads TGCAGCGTTACAGGGGCGGTGTACACCGGGGAGCTGTTTTTT. It yields the protein CSVTGAVYTGELFF.

The chain employs TRBV7-6 and TRBJ2-1, with a tentative D call TRBD2 (5 bases). Trimming took off 3 bases at V and 4 bases at J, with 13 bases between the two ends. Germline lookup yields CDR1 SGHVS and CDR2 FNYEAQ. CDR3 length: 15 residues. The CDR3 protein is CASSFQEDVYNEQFF. CDR3 DNA: TGTGCCAGCAGCTTTCAGGAGGACGTATACAATGAGCAGTTCTTC.

The chain joins TRBV28 to TRBJ1-6; TRBD1 aligns across 8 bases. Germline V gene data show CDR1 as MDHEN and CDR2 as SYDVKM. V shed 4 bases, J shed 8 bases, and the junction held 7 bases outside the gene matches. The CDR3 runs 15 residues. The CDR3, as DNA: TGTGCCAGCAGTTCCGCAGGGGGCGATCATTCACCCCTCCACTTT. Encoded protein: CASSSAGGDHSPLHF. The whole variable domain, remainder taken from reference TRBV28 and TRBJ1-6, is DVKVTQSSRYLVKRTGEKVFLECVQDMDHENMFWYRQDPGLGLRLIYFSYDVKMKEKGDIPEGYSVSREKKERFSLILESASTNQTSMYLCASSSAGGDHSPLHFGNGTRLTVT.

The chain employs TRBV6-5 and TRBJ1-1; D ambiguous. The CDR3 is 16 amino acids. V gave up 0 bases and J gave up 5 bases, with 16 bases separating them. The germline V gene encodes CDR1 MNHEY and CDR2 SVGAGI. CDR3 sequence (DNA): TGTGCCAGCAGTTACTCGAGAAGCAACGGGTGGACTGAAGCTTTCTTT. This gives the protein CASSYSRSNGWTEAFF.

This clone is a singleton in its sample. This rearrangement joins TRBV28 to TRBJ2-7; D is possibly TRBD1 (5 bases). CDR3 length equals 12 residues. The V end was cut by 4 bases, the J end by 4 bases, with 8 bases between. Germline-derived CDR1 and CDR2 are MDHEN and SYDVKM. This chain's CDR3 is CASSSQEYEQYF. The CDR3 nucleotides read TGTGCCAGCAGTTCACAGGAATACGAGCAGTACTTC.

The rearrangement uses TRBV7-5 and TRBJ1-1. TRBV7-5 is annotated as a pseudogene. This CDR3 contains 14 residues. CDR3 loop: CVRSFRGVNTEAFF. CDR3 sequence (DNA): TGTGTCAGAAGCTTCCGGGGGGTGAACACTGAAGCTTTCTTT.

This clone was counted once. V and J are TRBV7-9 and TRBJ1-2; no clear D. Trimming removed 5 bases from V and 3 bases from J, with 10 bases in between. Germline CDR1 is SEHNR and CDR2 is FQNEAQ (reference sequence). This CDR3 is built from 13 residues. The CDR3 is CASSQSNHYGYTF. CDR3 nucleotide sequence: TGTGCCAGCAGCCAATCTAACCACTATGGCTACACCTTC.

The chain joins TRBV9 to TRBJ2-5; 8 nucleotides align to TRBD2. Germline CDR1 SGDLS, CDR2 YYNGEE. This CDR3 is 16 amino acids long. The V gene end was trimmed by 0 bases and the J gene end by 2 bases; junction bases not matched to a gene: 6. CDR3 nucleotides: TGTGCCAGCAGCGTAGGGAACGGGGGGGGACAAGAGACCCAGTACTTC. Translating it yields CASSVGNGGGQETQYF.

This chain connects TRBV2 to TRBJ1-1; unclear D gene. Trimming removed 4 bases from V and 2 bases from J, with 8 bases in between. The CDR3 is made up of 13 amino acids. Germline CDR1 is SNHLY and CDR2 is FYNNEI. This CDR3 reads CASSAVPNTEAFF. CDR3 bases: TGTGCCAGCAGTGCAGTCCCTAACACTGAAGCTTTCTTT.

The chain uses TRBV5-5 and TRBJ1-5; 8 bases align to TRBD1. V dropped 4 bases and J dropped 9; count of bases not matched to a gene: 12. This CDR3 comprises 15 residues. CDR1 and CDR2 (germline): SGHKS, YYEKEE (reference sequence). CDR3 nucleotides: TGTGCCAGCAGCGATACCGGGACAGGTAATAGGCCCCAGCATTTT. It encodes CASSDTGTGNRPQHF. The full variable domain, completed using reference TRBV5-5 and TRBJ1-5, is DAGVTQSPTHLIKTRGQQVTLRCSPISGHKSVSWYQQVLGQGPQFIFQYYEKEERGRGNFPDRFSARQFPNYSSELNVNALLLGDSALYLCASSDTGTGNRPQHFGDGTRLSIL.

This clone was counted ten times or more. The chain recombines TRBV6-4 with TRBJ2-3, with 8 bases identical to TRBD2. V dropped 3 bases and J dropped 1; count of bases not matched to a gene: 3. The germline CDR1 and CDR2 sequences are MRHNA and SNTAGT. The CDR3 is 15 amino acids. DNA for the CDR3: TGTGCCAGCAGTGAAGAAGCGGGGGGCACAGATACGCAGTATTTT. Its protein is CASSEEAGGTDTQYF.

This clone was seen a single time. V is TRBV20-1 and J is TRBJ2-5; tentatively, D is TRBD2 (5 bases). In germline, CDR1 is DFQATT, CDR2 SNEGSKA (reference sequence). The CDR3 runs 11 residues. V lost 5 bases and J 3 bases, leaving 7 bases between the germline ends. The CDR3 spells CSAGLEETQYF. CDR3 bases: TGCAGTGCTGGACTGGAAGAGACCCAGTACTTC.

For this clone: The sample carries other DNA sequences with the same CDR3. The chain is built from TRBV7-9 and TRBJ1-2; 7 bases agree with TRBD1. V dropped 1 base and J dropped 4; count of bases not matched to a gene: 0. Germline V CDR1 and CDR2: SEHNR, FQNEAQ (reference sequence). The CDR3 has 13 amino acids. In nucleotides, the CDR3 is TGTGCCAGCAGCTTAGGACAGGGCTATGGCTACACCTTC. It translates to CASSLGQGYGYTF.

Here the CDR3 reads CASSIMGQLETQYF. The CDR3 bases are TGTGCCAGCAGCATAATGGGACAGCTAGAGACCCAGTACTTC. The J gene is TRBJ2-5, the V gene TRBV6-2 or TRBV6-3; 7 bases map to TRBD1. The CDR3 length is 14 residues. The germline CDR1 and CDR2 sequences are MNHEY and SVGEGT. The V segment lost 6 bases and the J segment 4 bases; nucleotides outside the gene matches: 8.

This chain joins TRBV11-2 and TRBJ1-1; TRBD1 might be the D (5 bases). This CDR3 has 13 amino acids. Trimming took 5 bases from V and 8 from J, leaving 15 bases between them. Looked up from germline, CDR1 is SGHAT and CDR2 is FQNNGV. CDR3 amino acids: CASSARQTEEAFF. The DNA for the CDR3 is TGTGCCAGCAGCGCCCGACAGACCGAAGAAGCTTTCTTT.

This clone was detected only once. The chain has TRBV3-1 (or the pseudogene TRBV3-2) and TRBJ2-7; TRBD1 might be the D (6 bases). CDR3 size: 13 residues. CDR1 and CDR2 from the germline V gene are LGHDT and YNNKEL (reference sequence). V was cut by 5 bases and J by 4 bases, with 12 bases left in between. CDR3 sequence: CASSYGQLYEQYF. CDR3 in DNA: TGTGCCAGCAGCTACGGACAGTTATACGAGCAGTACTTC.

For the CDR3, the DNA is TGTGCCAGTATGAGTGCCTGGAACTATGGCTACACCTTC. Protein product: CASMSAWNYGYTF. V is TRBV19 and J is TRBJ1-2; D not certain. The CDR3 is made up of 13 amino acids. The V gene's germline CDR1 is LNHDA and CDR2 SQIVND (reference sequence). The germline V and J ends were trimmed by 7 bases and 2 bases, with 11 bases remaining between them.

The chain employs TRBV12-3 or TRBV12-4 and TRBJ1-5; the match to TRBD1 covers 7 bases. This CDR3 contains 12 residues. V lost 6 bases and J lost 10; bases outside the gene matches: 6. The CDR3 DNA reads TGTGCCAGCAGCACAGGGGTTGGTCCCCAGCATTTT. The encoded protein is CASSTGVGPQHF.

The chain carries TRBV21-1 and TRBJ2-1; the DNA was not compared with TRBD2, the D call given in the table. TRBV21-1 is designated a pseudogene. The CDR3 covers 14 residues. CDR3 DNA sequence: TGTGCCAGCAGCACCGGGACTAGAGGGCATGAGCAGTTCTTC. It translates to CASSTGTRGHEQFF.

The CDR3 reads CASSPGTMNTEAFF. In DNA, the CDR3 is TGTGCCAGCTCACCAGGCACGATGAACACTGAAGCTTTCTTT. This sequence joins TRBV18 and TRBJ1-1; D not resolved. CDR1 is KGHSH, CDR2 LQKENI, per germline. The CDR3 loop spans 14 amino acids. Trimming removed 2 bases from V and 0 bases from J, with 7 bases in between.

The chain links TRBV3-1 (or the pseudogene TRBV3-2) to TRBJ1-6; perhaps TRBD1 as D (5 bases). The CDR3 consists of 13 residues. The germline gives CDR1 LGHDT, CDR2 YNNKEL (reference sequence). Trimming left V 4 bases short and J 10 bases short, with 11 bases between. The CDR3 DNA follows: TGTGCCAGCAGCCCGACAGTTTCCTCACCCCTCCACTTT. Its protein is CASSPTVSSPLHF.

The chain employs TRBV5-1 and TRBJ1-4, with 8 bases identical to TRBD1. J lost 6 bases, V lost 2 bases, and 9 bases had no gene match. The CDR3 totals 16 residues. In germline, CDR1 is SGHRS, CDR2 YFSETQ. CDR3 DNA sequence: TGCGCCAGCAGCTTTCAGGGGGCTAGGCTCGATGAAAAACTGTTTTTT. The encoded protein is CASSFQGARLDEKLFF.

This clone was seen once. The rearrangement uses TRBV6-5 and TRBJ1-2; TRBD1 aligns across 8 bases. Germline V gene lookup returns CDR1 MNHEY and CDR2 SVGAGI. V lost 4 bases and J lost 4; bases outside the gene matches: 8. The CDR3 runs 15 residues. The CDR3 loop reads CASSSSQGVIYGYTF. CDR3 in DNA: TGTGCCAGCAGTTCCTCACAGGGGGTGATCTATGGCTACACCTTC.

The sample holds one count of this clone. The chain combines TRBV2 with TRBJ1-2; the D gene is possibly TRBD1 (6 bases). This CDR3 contains 13 residues. The V end lost 4 bases, the J end lost 4 bases, and 10 bases lay between the germline ends. Germline V gene data show CDR1 as SNHLY and CDR2 as FYNNEI. The DNA for the CDR3 is TGTGCCAGCAGTGGAGGGGGAACCTATGGCTACACCTTC. It specifies CASSGGGTYGYTF. Based on the CDR3 plus reference TRBV2 and TRBJ1-2, the full variable domain is EPEVTQTPSHQVTQMGQEVILRCVPISNHLYFYWYRQILGQKVEFLVSFYNNEISEKSEIFDDQFSVERPDGSNFTLKIRSTKLEDSAMYFCASSGGGTYGYTFGSGTRLTVV.

This clone came up once. CDR3 amino acids: CASSQAGAGLFF. Written as DNA, the CDR3 is TGCGCCAGCAGCCAAGCCGGGGCGGGGCTGTTTTTT. The chain uses TRBV4-1 and TRBJ1-4; D possibly corresponds to TRBD1 (5 bases). V was pared by 1 base and J by 14 bases, with 11 bases between. This CDR3 has 12 residues. Germline V gene sequence: CDR1 MGHRA, CDR2 YSYEKL.